A single sample is the source of the 19 T cell receptor beta chains below, sequenced in a study of cytomegalovirus exposure and HLA in healthy donors. PCR amplification relied on 60 Vbeta primers (plus 13 Jbeta primers). Clones were read by immunoSEQ multiplex PCR, and TCRdb kept only the in-frame ones, dropping some. The sample includes about 160,000 clones, roughly 82% seen only once; the top ten take under 7.5%. Sequenced: PBMCs. Every receptor here comes from a middle-aged man in good health and CMV-seropositive.

The genes are TRBV7-2 and TRBJ1-1; possible D gene TRBD1, 5 bases. CDR3 length: 13 residues. Looked up from germline, CDR1 is SGHTA and CDR2 is FQGNSA. V was clipped by 1 base and J by 6 bases, with 9 bases between them. The DNA for the CDR3 is TGTGCCAGCAGCTTAGAGGGGTGGGCTGAAGCTTTCTTT. It yields the protein CASSLEGWAEAFF.

This clone appeared once. The CDR3 DNA is TGTGCCAGCAGTTTAGGGGCGGGGTATAATGGCTACACCTTC. It yields the protein CASSLGAGYNGYTF. The V call is TRBV27, the J call TRBJ1-2; tentative D call: TRBD1 (5 bases). Trimming took 2 bases from V and 6 from J, leaving 13 bases between them. The germline V gene has CDR1 MNHEY and CDR2 SMNVEV (reference sequence). The CDR3 is made up of 14 amino acids.

This sequence joins TRBV5-1 and TRBJ2-3, with a possible D match to TRBD2 (5 bases). Trimming cost V 5 bases and J 6 bases, with 13 bases left between them. The length of the CDR3 is 13 residues. Germline V gene sequence: CDR1 SGHRS, CDR2 YFSETQ. CDR3 in amino acids: CASRASNVDTQYF. CDR3 sequence (DNA): TGCGCCAGCAGGGCTAGCAATGTTGATACGCAGTATTTT.

On this clone itself: Other DNA sequences from this sample encode an identical CDR3 as well. This chain connects TRBV6-5 to TRBJ2-3; 7 bases agree with TRBD2. The germline V gene has CDR1 MNHEY and CDR2 SVGAGI. After removal of 9 bases from V and 5 bases from J, the junction contained 8 bases not matched to a gene. The CDR3 length is 13 residues. Here the CDR3 DNA reads TGTGCCAGTAGGGGCCCGGGAGGAGATACGCAGTATTTT. It codes for CASRGPGGDTQYF.

V and J are TRBV5-6 and TRBJ2-7; D gene unclear. This CDR3 contains 15 residues. Trimming removed 0 bases from V and 4 bases from J, with 14 bases in between. CDR1 and CDR2 (germline): SGHDT, YYEEEE. CDR3 loop: CASSLAGGRIYEQYV. The CDR3, as DNA: TGTGCCAGCAGCTTGGCCGGTGGGCGCATTTACGAGCAGTACGTC.

The rearrangement joins TRBV27 to TRBJ2-5; maybe TRBD2 (5 bases). Between the trimmed V and J ends, which lost 10 bases and 2 bases, there was a span of 23 bases. This CDR3 has 16 residues. Per the germline V gene, CDR1 is MNHEY and CDR2 is SMNVEV (reference sequence). As DNA, the CDR3 is TGTGCCATCTTGCCTTGTGTACGTGGCGGGCAAGAGACCCAGTACTTC. Translated: CAILPCVRGGQETQYF.

The chain has TRBV10-3 and TRBJ2-1; 9 nucleotides align to TRBD1. This CDR3 is 13 amino acids long. V shed 3 bases and J 8 bases; nucleotides not matched to a gene: 2. Germline CDR1 is ENHRY and CDR2 is SYGVKD. CDR3 coding DNA: TGTGCCATCAGTGAACAGGGGGCAGATGAGCAGTTCTTC. Amino acid sequence: CAISEQGADEQFF.

The chain joins TRBV7-8 to TRBJ2-1; D gene unclear. Germline V gene data show CDR1 as SGHVS and CDR2 as FQNEAQ. V lost 5 bases, J lost 0 bases, and 11 bases lay in between. The CDR3 runs 15 residues. This CDR3 is CASSPARSSYNEQFF. The CDR3 DNA follows: TGTGCCAGCAGCCCGGCTAGAAGCTCCTACAATGAGCAGTTCTTC.

The sample holds one count of this clone. The chain recombines TRBV5-1 with TRBJ2-2; TRBD1 might be the D (5 bases). With 0 bases removed from V and 6 bases from J, the gap between germline ends came to 12 bases. This CDR3 is 15 amino acids long. Germline V gene lookup returns CDR1 SGHRS and CDR2 YFSETQ. DNA of the CDR3: TGCGCCAGCAGCTTGGCCGTAGGGGATGCCGGGGAGCTGTTTTTT. This gives the protein CASSLAVGDAGELFF.

This chain joins TRBV27 and TRBJ2-1; TRBD2 agrees at 8 bases. Unmatched junction bases numbered 2, after V lost 1 base and J lost 3 bases. Looked up from germline, CDR1 is MNHEY and CDR2 is SMNVEV (reference sequence). This CDR3 is 15 amino acids long. The CDR3: CASSLLRGDYNEQFF. CDR3 coding DNA: TGTGCCAGCAGTTTATTGCGGGGGGACTACAATGAGCAGTTCTTC.

CDR3 amino acids: CASRPSGAPYEQYF. The CDR3 coding sequence is TGTGCCAGCAGACCTAGCGGGGCCCCCTACGAGCAGTACTTC. This chain joins TRBV27 and TRBJ2-7, with 9 bases lining up with TRBD2. The CDR3 is made up of 14 amino acids. Losses at the gene ends were 6 bases for V and 2 bases for J; bases not matched to a gene: 5. Germline assignment: CDR1 MNHEY and CDR2 SMNVEV (reference sequence).

This chain uses TRBV7-9 with TRBJ2-2; 10 positions match TRBD1. CDR3 size: 16 residues. V trimming: 3 bases; J trimming: 6 bases; junction bases outside the gene matches: 7. In germline, CDR1 is SEHNR, CDR2 FQNEAQ (reference sequence). CDR3 DNA: TGTGCCAGCAGCTTCTCCGGGACAGGGGTCCCCGGGGAGCTGTTTTTT. It specifies CASSFSGTGVPGELFF.

The chain employs TRBV2 and TRBJ1-4; 7 positions agree with TRBD1. CDR3 length: 16 residues. The J segment lost 0 bases and the V segment lost 5 bases, leaving 6 bases of the junction unmatched. Germline-derived CDR1 and CDR2 are SNHLY and FYNNEI. The CDR3 sequence is CASSQQGFSTNEKLFF. CDR3 coding DNA: TGTGCCAGCAGTCAACAGGGGTTTTCAACTAATGAAAAACTGTTTTTT. The whole variable domain, filled in from reference TRBV2 and TRBJ1-4, reads EPEVTQTPSHQVTQMGQEVILRCVPISNHLYFYWYRQILGQKVEFLVSFYNNEISEKSEIFDDQFSVERPDGSNFTLKIRSTKLEDSAMYFCASSQQGFSTNEKLFFGSGTQLSVL.

The V call is TRBV19, the J call TRBJ2-2, with D possibly matching TRBD1 (5 bases). Germline V gene sequence: CDR1 LNHDA, CDR2 SQIVND (reference sequence). The CDR3 runs to 15 residues. V lost 5 bases, J lost 2 bases, and 12 bases lay in between. This chain's CDR3 is CASSSWTPNTGELFF. Here the CDR3 DNA reads TGTGCCAGTAGTTCGTGGACACCCAACACCGGGGAGCTGTTTTTT.

The chain uses TRBV13 and TRBJ2-7; perhaps TRBD2 as D (5 bases). The V end lost 3 bases, the J end lost 1 base, and 7 bases lay between the germline ends. The CDR3 is 13 amino acids. Germline values: CDR1 PRHDT, CDR2 FYEKMQ (reference sequence). The CDR3 region is CASSFGGSYEQYV. In nucleotides, the CDR3 is TGTGCCAGCAGCTTTGGCGGGTCCTACGAGCAGTACGTC.

The chain joins TRBV9 to TRBJ1-4; D might be TRBD1 (6 bases). V was trimmed by 0 bases and J by 10 bases, leaving 13 bases between them. The CDR3 contains 14 residues. The germline CDR1 and CDR2 sequences are SGDLS and YYNGEE. In nucleotides, the CDR3 is TGTGCCAGCAGCGTAGGGGCAGGGGAGGGAAAACTGTTTTTT. Residues: CASSVGAGEGKLFF. The variable domain in full, completed from reference TRBV9 and TRBJ1-4, reads DSGVTQTPKHLITATGQRVTLRCSPRSGDLSVYWYQQSLDQGLQFLIQYYNGEERAKGNILERFSAQQFPDLHSELNLSSLELGDSALYFCASSVGAGEGKLFFGSGTQLSVL.

The chain combines TRBV6-1 with TRBJ1-5; maybe TRBD1 (5 bases). CDR1 is MNHNS, CDR2 SASEGT, per germline. The CDR3 has 13 residues. V lost 2 bases to trimming and J lost 6 bases, with 8 bases between them. Written as DNA, the CDR3 is TGTGCCAGCAGTGAATTGGGGGGTCAGCCCCAGCATTTT. Translating gives CASSELGGQPQHF.

The J gene is TRBJ2-7, the V gene TRBV18; 7 bases are a match to TRBD1. Germline assignment: CDR1 KGHSH and CDR2 LQKENI. Trimming at V came to 4 bases and at J to 5 bases, leaving 5 bases not matched to a gene. This CDR3 is built from 13 residues. CDR3 in DNA: TGTGCCAGCTCACACTTAACAGGGGACGAGCAGTACGTC. It translates to CASSHLTGDEQYV.

The gene calls are TRBV19 and TRBJ2-7; 8 nucleotides match TRBD1. This CDR3 contains 14 residues. CDR1 is LNHDA, CDR2 SQIVND, per germline (reference sequence). V dropped 1 base and J dropped 5; count of bases not matched to a gene: 4. The chain's CDR3 is CASSIGQGSNEQYF. The CDR3 DNA reads as TGTGCCAGTAGTATAGGACAGGGGAGCAACGAGCAGTACTTC.